This entry lists 11 T cell receptor beta chains sequenced from one sample in a study of identical twins. TCRdb reprocessed the 5' RACE reads with MiXCR, giving one entry per CDR3 protein. Of approximately 670,000 distinct CDR3 sequences listed, approximately 6% are singletons. Sequenced sample: naive T cells sorted from blood. All receptors derive from a man aged 18 to 29 in good health.

Many counts were recorded for this clonotype. The chain employs TRBV5-1 and TRBJ2-2; the D is unclear. CDR3 length: 15 amino acids. Trimming removed 5 bases from V and 1 base from J, with 12 bases in between. Germline V gene sequence: CDR1 SGHRS, CDR2 YFSETQ. This chain's CDR3 is CASRPSPGNTGELFF. The CDR3 DNA is TGCGCCAGCAGGCCTTCTCCAGGGAACACCGGGGAGCTGTTTTTT.

This rearrangement joins TRBV24-1 to TRBJ2-3, with no clear D. Germline V gives CDR1 KGHDR, CDR2 SFDVKD. Trimming took off 1 base at V and 3 bases at J, with 13 bases between the two ends. The length of the CDR3 is 16 residues. The CDR3 bases are TGTGCCACCAGTGATTTTTGGCAGGACGGAACAGATACGCAGTATTTT. Amino acids: CATSDFWQDGTDTQYF.

Comment on this clonotype: Relative to the germline gene, one junction end is altered; a read error may explain this. The J gene is TRBJ2-1, the V gene TRBV6-2 or TRBV6-3; D remains unclear. The CDR3 runs to 12 residues. Germline assignment: CDR1 MNHEY and CDR2 SVGEGT. The CDR3 DNA reads TGTGCCAGCAGATACTCGAACAATGAGCAGTTCTTC. Its translation is CASRYSNNEQFF.

This clonotype appeared many times. The chain is built from TRBV20-1 and TRBJ1-2; D possibly corresponds to TRBD1 (6 bases). V was trimmed by 5 bases and J by 4 bases, leaving 17 bases between them. The CDR3 is made up of 14 amino acids. Germline assignment: CDR1 DFQATT and CDR2 SNEGSKA (reference sequence). The CDR3 reads CSARGRRGTYGYTF. The CDR3 bases are TGCAGTGCTCGAGGGAGGAGGGGGACCTATGGCTACACCTTC.

The chain is built from TRBV2 and TRBJ2-1; tentative D call: TRBD2 (5 bases). Between the trimmed V and J ends, which lost 6 bases and 12 bases, there was a span of 18 bases. The CDR3 has 13 residues. Germline-derived CDR1 and CDR2 are SNHLY and FYNNEI. The CDR3 nucleotides read TGTGCCAGCAGCAACCCATCTACTAGGAGGCAGTTCTTC. This encodes CASSNPSTRRQFF.

This clonotype was picked up many times. The rearrangement uses TRBV27 and TRBJ2-4, with D possibly matching TRBD1 (6 bases). Germline assignment: CDR1 MNHEY and CDR2 SMNVEV (reference sequence). This CDR3 is 14 amino acids long. V gave up 6 bases and J gave up 0 bases, with 9 bases separating them. The CDR3: CASSRQVAKNIQYF. CDR3 bases: TGTGCCAGCAGCCGACAGGTAGCCAAAAACATTCAGTACTTC.

As DNA, the CDR3 is TGTGCCAGCAGCTTAGTTCCGGGACTAGCGGGACTGGAGAGCTCTGGGGCCAACGTCCTGACTTTC. It codes for CASSLVPGLAGLESSGANVLTF. The V gene is TRBV7-6, the J gene TRBJ2-6; 13 nucleotides match TRBD2. The J segment lost 0 bases and the V segment lost 1 base, leaving 12 bases of the junction unmatched. The length of the CDR3 is 22 residues. The germline gives CDR1 SGHVS, CDR2 FNYEAQ.

As for this clonotype: A much larger clone differs by one base, so this may be a read error. This rearrangement joins TRBV6-5 to TRBJ2-3, with D possibly matching TRBD2 (5 bases). The germline V gene encodes CDR1 MNHEY and CDR2 SVGAGI. V lost 0 bases, J lost 4 bases, and 11 bases lay in between. The CDR3 totals 15 residues. CDR3: CASSYSRARADTQYF. The CDR3 coding sequence is TGTGCCAGCAGTTACTCGAGGGCTCGCGCAGATACGCAGTATTTT.

This chain joins TRBV7-2 and TRBJ2-1; 11 bases align to TRBD2. This CDR3 spans 15 amino acids. Germline CDR1 reads SGHTA; CDR2 reads FQGNSA. V dropped 6 bases and J dropped 8; count of bases not matched to a gene: 9. In DNA form, the CDR3 reads TGTGCCAGCAGTCCCCTAGCGGGAGGTCCCTATGAGCAGTTCTTC. Its translation: CASSPLAGGPYEQFF.

This clonotype appeared a few times. The chain carries TRBV2 and TRBJ1-2; D is ambiguous. The V gene lost 0 bases and the J gene lost 7 bases, with 12 bases spanning the gap. CDR1 and CDR2 (germline): SNHLY, FYNNEI. The length of the CDR3 is 14 residues. In nucleotides, the CDR3 is TGTGCCAGCAGTGAAGCGCTTGGGCGTATTGGCTACACCTTC. It encodes CASSEALGRIGYTF. Based on the CDR3 plus reference TRBV2 and TRBJ1-2, the full variable domain is EPEVTQTPSHQVTQMGQEVILRCVPISNHLYFYWYRQILGQKVEFLVSFYNNEISEKSEIFDDQFSVERPDGSNFTLKIRSTKLEDSAMYFCASSEALGRIGYTFGSGTRLTVV.

In this sample, this clonotype turned up many times. The V and J genes are TRBV5-1 and TRBJ2-5, with 7 bases matching TRBD2. Germline V gives CDR1 SGHRS, CDR2 YFSETQ. V lost 6 bases, J lost 4 bases, and 3 bases stayed unmatched. The CDR3 length is 12 residues. The CDR3 DNA reads as TGCGCCAGCACCCCGGGAGGAGAGACCCAGTACTTC. This codes for CASTPGGETQYF.